A selection of T cell receptor beta chains follows, all from one sample in a study of T-cell memory formation after mild COVID-19. TCRdb re-analysed the 5' RACE reads in MiXCR, keeping a single row per CDR3 protein. The sample consists of about 68,000 distinct CDR3 sequences, 16% of them appearing once. Sequencing input: PBMCs or a T cell subset sorted from them (not recorded which). The origin of the receptors is an adult woman who had mild COVID-19 (a few samples of this study predate the infection). Cell type and time point are not known. Each CDR3 is given with its conserved first and last residue. D genes are given only for firm matches. Not all rows give a size; the values are once, few, many and, for expanded clones, a class.

. | TRBJ2-7 | TRBV7-9 | few | CASSHSWDSYEQYF | TGTGCCAGCAGCCATAGCTGGGATTCCTACGAGCAGTACTTC
TRBD1 | TRBJ1-1 | TRBV25-1 | . | CASKGQYTEAFF | TGTGCCAGCAAGGGACAGTACACTGAAGCTTTCTTT
. | TRBJ1-1 | TRBV20-1 | many | CSALINTEAFF | TGCAGTGCCCTGATTAACACTGAAGCTTTCTTT
. | TRBJ2-1 | TRBV5-1 | many | CASSLGQGGNEQFF | TGCGCCAGCAGCTTGGGACAGGGAGGGAATGAGCAGTTCTTC
TRBD1 | TRBJ2-7 | TRBV5-1 | many | CASTDRAYEQYF | TGCGCCAGCACCGACAGGGCCTACGAGCAGTACTTC
. | TRBJ2-7 | TRBV4-3 | few | CASSPRSDSYSYEQYF | TGCGCCAGCTCCCCCCGTTCTGACTCGTACTCCTACGAGCAGTACTTC
TRBD2 | TRBJ2-3 | TRBV7-8 | few | CASIRGLAGEWGTDTQYF | TGTGCCAGCATCCGTGGACTAGCGGGAGAGTGGGGCACAGATACGCAGTATTTT
. | TRBJ2-1 | TRBV5-5 | . | CASSLRQVYNEQFF | TGTGCCAGCAGCTTGAGACAGGTCTACAATGAGCAGTTCTTC
. | TRBJ1-5 | TRBV10-3 | few | CAIGEGGNQPQHF | TGTGCCATAGGGGAGGGCGGCAATCAGCCCCAGCATTTT
TRBD1 | TRBJ1-6 | TRBV5-1 | few | CASSSQGSTYNSPLHF | TGCGCCAGCAGCTCACAGGGGAGCACCTATAATTCACCCCTCCACTTT
. | TRBJ2-3 | TRBV9 | . | CASSGDTDTQYF | TGTGCCAGCAGCGGAGACACAGATACGCAGTATTTT
. | TRBJ2-7 | TRBV7-3 | few | CASSLGVGSYEQYF | TGTGCCAGCAGCTTAGGCGTTGGTTCCTACGAGCAGTACTTC
TRBD2 | TRBJ2-1 | TRBV7-6 | . | CASRPELAGEQFF | TGTGCCAGCAGACCCGAACTAGCGGGGGAGCAGTTCTTC
TRBD2 | TRBJ2-1 | TRBV6-5 | many | CASSPLAGGRDEQFF | TGTGCCAGCAGCCCACTAGCGGGGGGGCGAGATGAGCAGTTCTTC
. | TRBJ2-7 | TRBV2 | few | CASSEQYYEQYF | TGTGCCAGCAGTGAACAGTACTACGAGCAGTACTTC
. | TRBJ1-6 | TRBV20-1 | few | CSAWGRSSYNSPLHF | TGCAGTGCTTGGGGACGGAGCTCCTATAATTCACCCCTCCACTTT
. | TRBJ2-4 | TRBV5-6 | . | CASSLPGGNKNIQYF | TGTGCCAGCAGCTTGCCCGGGGGAAACAAAAACATTCAGTACTTC
. | TRBJ2-7 | TRBV27 | many | CATSPTDSYEQYF | TGTGCCACCTCTCCGACTGACTCCTACGAGCAGTACTTC
TRBD1 | TRBJ2-5 | TRBV12-3/TRBV12-4 | few | CASSLGTGGGETQYF | TGTGCCAGCAGTTTGGGGACAGGGGGAGGAGAGACCCAGTACTTC
. | TRBJ2-5 | TRBV12-3/TRBV12-4 | few | CASSRDTITQYF | TGTGCCAGCTCCCGGGACACCATAACCCAGTACTTC
TRBD1 | TRBJ2-3 | TRBV20-1 | few | CSARDPATGGQYF | TGCAGTGCTAGAGATCCGGCGACAGGGGGTCAGTATTTT
. | TRBJ2-7 | TRBV13 | few | CASSSRDTSGEQYF | TGTGCCAGCAGCTCCCGGGACACCTCTGGTGAGCAGTACTTC
. | TRBJ2-7 | TRBV7-9 | . | CASSASDEQYF | TGTGCCAGCAGCGCTTCAGACGAGCAGTACTTC
. | TRBJ2-5 | TRBV10-3 | . | CAISVQARISRGKNRTQETQYF | TGTGCCATCAGTGTTCAAGCCAGGATATCGCGAGGAAAAAACAGGACCCAAGAGACCCAGTACTTC
. | TRBJ2-3 | TRBV7-8 | . | CASSPTQGTDTQYF | TGTGCCAGCAGCCCTACCCAGGGGACAGATACGCAGTATTTT
. | TRBJ2-7 | TRBV6-2/TRBV6-3 | few | CASSYSREASSYEQYF | TGTGCCAGCAGTTACTCGAGAGAGGCCAGCTCCTACGAGCAGTACTTC
TRBD2 | TRBJ2-1 | TRBV7-2 | few | CASSAGLDSYNEQFF | TGTGCCAGCAGCGCGGGACTAGACTCCTACAATGAGCAGTTCTTC
TRBD1 | TRBJ2-5 | TRBV2 | . | CATEGARFEETQYF | TGTGCCACCGAGGGGGCAAGGTTCGAAGAGACCCAGTACTTC
. | TRBJ2-7 | TRBV7-9 | . | CASSSPRELDSYEQYF | TGTGCCAGCAGCTCCCCCAGGGAATTGGACTCCTACGAGCAGTACTTC
TRBD2 | TRBJ2-2 | TRBV5-4 | few | CASSLGLAGNTGELFF | TGTGCCAGCAGCTTGGGACTAGCGGGGAACACCGGGGAGCTGTTTTTT
TRBD2 | TRBJ2-5 | TRBV29-1 | many | CSVMTPSGLAARGQETQYF | TGCAGCGTGATGACCCCCTCGGGACTAGCGGCCAGGGGGCAAGAGACCCAGTACTTC
TRBD1 | TRBJ2-7 | TRBV5-1 | . | CASSPPPGQGLYEQYF | TGCGCCAGCAGCCCGCCCCCGGGACAGGGACTCTACGAGCAGTACTTC
. | TRBJ2-1 | TRBV12-3/TRBV12-4 | few | CASTGERDEQFF | TGTGCCAGCACTGGGGAAAGAGATGAGCAGTTCTTC
TRBD2 | TRBJ2-1 | TRBV9 | few | CASSPIGTSVYNEQFF | TGTGCCAGCAGCCCGATAGGGACTAGCGTGTACAATGAGCAGTTCTTC
. | TRBJ2-3 | TRBV12-3/TRBV12-4 | . | CASTEVTDTQYF | TGTGCCAGCACCGAAGTGACAGATACGCAGTATTTT
. | TRBJ1-1 | TRBV7-2 | few | CASSLDVGVRGTTEAFF | TGTGCCAGCAGCTTAGACGTTGGGGTCAGGGGTACGACTGAAGCTTTCTTT
TRBD1 | TRBJ2-7 | TRBV5-1 | many | CASSLAGDRSSYEQYF | TGCGCCAGCAGCTTGGCTGGGGACAGGAGCTCCTACGAGCAGTACTTC
. | TRBJ2-3 | TRBV5-5 | . | CASSPPLGGGTDTQYF | TGTGCCAGCAGCCCCCCCCTGGGCGGGGGCACAGATACGCAGTATTTT
TRBD1 | TRBJ1-2 | TRBV12-3/TRBV12-4 | . | CASSSTLTGPYGYTF | TGTGCCAGCAGTTCGACCCTGACAGGGCCCTATGGCTACACCTTC
TRBD2 | TRBJ2-7 | TRBV11-2 | . | CASSLSSGGYEQYF | TGTGCCAGCAGCTTATCTAGCGGGGGCTACGAGCAGTACTTC